A single TCR beta chain is shown here with its context. The assay was immunoSEQ multiplex PCR, and TCRdb's table has in-frame clones only and misses some. Counted here are 48,000 or so clones, roughly 86% occurring once; the ten biggest clones make up about 10%. Time point denoted: peripheral blood 6 weeks after treatment start. The source of the sample is a study of PD-L1 blockade in urothelial cancer. Study overall: From about 2014, patients received atezolizumab, given as 1,200 mg intravenously every 3 weeks. Blood was analyzed 3 weeks (second dose) and 6 weeks after treatment start.

CDR3 length: 13 amino acids. Between the trimmed V and J ends, which lost 2 bases and 3 bases, there was a span of 7 bases. Germline V gene data show CDR1 as MNHEY and CDR2 as SVGAGI. This clonotype was obtained from a man between 60 and 75 years old with urothelial cancer. The sample in question was PBMCs, obtained around atezolizumab (anti-PD-L1) treatment. The V gene is TRBV6-5, the J gene TRBJ2-5; D possibly corresponds to TRBD2 (6 bases). CDR3 loop: CASSYGGEETQYF. Written as DNA, the CDR3 is TGTGCCAGCAGTTACGGCGGGGAAGAGACCCAGTACTTC.